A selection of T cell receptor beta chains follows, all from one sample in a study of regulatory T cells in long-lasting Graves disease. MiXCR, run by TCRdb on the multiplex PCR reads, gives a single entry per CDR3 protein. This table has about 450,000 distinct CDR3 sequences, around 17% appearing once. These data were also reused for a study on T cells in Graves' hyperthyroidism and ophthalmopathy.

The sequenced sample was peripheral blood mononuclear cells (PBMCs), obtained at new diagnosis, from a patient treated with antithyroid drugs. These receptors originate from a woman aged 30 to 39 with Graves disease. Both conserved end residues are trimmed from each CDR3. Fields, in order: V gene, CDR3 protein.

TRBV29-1,SVEGRGAWETQY
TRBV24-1,ARAYSNGGYGYT
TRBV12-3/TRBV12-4,ASSRRGRRSNVLT
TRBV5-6,ASSYLGEVNEQF
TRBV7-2,ASSRRSLTGTGTYEQY
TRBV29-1,SVRDTNSGNTIY
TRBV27,ASRASNQPQH
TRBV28,ASHQRPLSYNEQF
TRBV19,ASSIGGRNTGELF
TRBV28,ASSFDRGAMHEQY
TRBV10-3,AITTGAGTEAF
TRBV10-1,ASSGATGGRNEQF
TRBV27,ASSLPSALGTDTQY
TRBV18,ASSPNRASYEQY
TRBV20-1,SAIPLGGSLNIQY
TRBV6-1,ASSYTGGGNQPQH
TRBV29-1,SSNMGGNEAF
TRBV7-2,ASSQVGEGIYDEQF
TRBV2,ASAQVPYEQY
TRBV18,ASSPRMDEQF
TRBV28,ASRVGDYANTGELF
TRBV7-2,ASSQGEGQPQH
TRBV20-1,SALWEDTGELF
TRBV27,ASRAELAWNAEAF